This entry is about one TCR beta chain. Its antigen remains unidentified. The data are from a study of regulatory T cells in long-lasting Graves disease. Notes on the study in general: TRBV28, TRBJ1-2 and TRBJ2-5 were favored in persistent disease.

The CDR3 sequence is 16 residues long. Trimming removed 5 bases from V and 8 bases from J; junction bases left unmatched: 17. Germline CDR1 SGHTA, CDR2 FQGNSA. Time point meaning: persistent/refractory GD, antithyroid drugs over 5 years with positive TRAb. Researchers made the TCR library from RNA that was extracted from PBMCs. Investigators prepared the TCR beta libraries by applying iRepertoire HTBI primers and Arm-PCR of CDR3 regions. TCRdb itself ran the multiplex PCR reads through MiXCR, one entry per CDR3 protein. The sample yields more than 650,000 distinct CDR3 sequences, about 30% seen once. J is TRBJ1-2 and V is TRBV7-2, with 7 positions matching TRBD1. Material: peripheral blood mononuclear cells (PBMCs), obtained when the disease was refractory, from a patient treated with antithyroid drugs. This TCR derives from a female donor with Graves disease. CDR3 nucleotide sequence: TGTGCCAGCAGCGCGACCAGGTCAGGGGGATTAGGCGGCTACACCTTC. It encodes CASSATRSGGLGGYTF.